The 25 T cell receptor beta chains below come from one sample, sequenced in a study of T cells in Graves' hyperthyroidism and ophthalmopathy (dated by TCRdb to the late 2010s). Library preparation was by multiplex PCR. Sequencing was carried out with an Illumina HiSeq 2000. Amplification of TCR beta CDR3 regions was carried out from RNA transcripts. For the first round of RT-PCR on the TCR CDR3, the HTBI primer set was used together with the Qiagen OneStep RT-PCR kit. Using fastp at Q25 and MiXCR, TCRdb reprocessed the public reads and kept productive beta chains. Every entry covers one CDR3 protein and lists the most common genes and DNA from its rows. The sample has over 450,000 distinct CDR3 sequences on record, about a sixth of them singletons. In total, the top ten clones hold roughly 15% of the sample. Source material: blood. These receptors came from a woman in her late teens or twenties with Graves' ophthalmopathy.

A few counts support this clonotype. J is TRBJ1-3 and V is TRBV10-2; the D gene is possibly TRBD1 (6 bases). The germline gives CDR1 WSHSY, CDR2 SAAADI. This CDR3 is built from 15 residues. V was clipped by 0 bases and J by 5 bases, with 11 bases between them. The CDR3 DNA reads as TGCGCCAGCAGTGAGTCCGGGGGCCCCCGAAACACCATATATTTT. Translation gives CASSESGGPRNTIYF.

Many counts were recorded for this clonotype. The chain recombines TRBV29-1 with TRBJ2-1; D might be TRBD1 or TRBD2, each matching 5 bases. The CDR3 extends over 14 amino acids. Germline V gene data show CDR1 as SQVTM and CDR2 as ANQGSEA. V lost 3 bases and J 7 bases, leaving 16 bases between the germline ends. The DNA for the CDR3 is TGCAGCGTTGATTTCGGGACGGGCCGGAATGAGCAGTTCTTC. This sequence encodes CSVDFGTGRNEQFF.

This clonotype was counted at least ten times. The chain is built from TRBV20-1 and TRBJ1-5; 7 positions agree with TRBD1. The V gene's germline CDR1 is DFQATT and CDR2 SNEGSKA (reference sequence). The CDR3 contains 13 residues. The J segment lost 7 bases and the V segment lost 0 bases, leaving 3 bases of the junction unmatched. The chain's CDR3 is CSARDTQGQPQHF. CDR3 in DNA: TGCAGTGCTAGAGACACACAGGGGCAGCCCCAGCATTTT.

For this clonotype: With a much larger clone just one base away, this may be a read error. V usage is TRBV27 and J usage is TRBJ1-4, with a weak D call TRBD1 (5 bases). CDR3 length equals 15 residues. V was cut by 3 bases and J by 7 bases, with 15 bases left in between. Germline values: CDR1 MNHEY, CDR2 SMNVEV (reference sequence). The CDR3 coding sequence is TGTGCCAGCAGTTTTCGCGGGGGAAGGGGTGAAAAACTGTTTTTT. This codes for CASSFRGGRGEKLFF.

The chain has TRBV29-1 and TRBJ1-1; TRBD1 aligns across 7 bases. The V gene end was trimmed by 4 bases and the J gene end by 0 bases; junction bases not matched to a gene: 5. This CDR3 contains 14 residues. The germline gives CDR1 SQVTM, CDR2 ANQGSEA. In DNA form, the CDR3 reads TGCAGCGTTGCTTGGGACAGCATGAACACTGAAGCTTTCTTT. Its translation is CSVAWDSMNTEAFF.

In regard to this clonotype: This sequence may be a read error, since a much larger clone differs from it by one base. The genes are TRBV20-1 and TRBJ2-5, with D uncertain. The CDR3 covers 12 residues. From germline, CDR1 is DFQATT and CDR2 SNEGSKA (reference sequence). In DNA form, the CDR3 reads TGCAGTGCTGTAACGACACAAGAGGCCCAGTACTTC. As protein: CSAVTTQEAQYF.

This clonotype was detected a few times. The chain's CDR3 is CAISESKYSNQPQHF. DNA of the CDR3: TGTGCCATCAGTGAGTCAAAGTATAGCAATCAGCCCCAGCATTTT. This chain connects TRBV10-3 to TRBJ1-5; D unclear. The CDR3 totals 15 residues. V was clipped by 0 bases and J by 0 bases, with 6 bases between them. CDR1 and CDR2 from the germline V gene are ENHRY and SYGVKD.

This chain links TRBV5-1 with TRBJ2-5; TRBD1 aligns across 11 bases. After removal of 5 bases from V and 1 base from J, the junction contained 13 bases not matched to a gene. The length of the CDR3 is 18 residues. Germline loops: CDR1 SGHRS, CDR2 YFSETQ. CDR3 DNA: TGCGCCAGCAGTATAACCGGGACAGGGGGGGCGGCCCAAGAGACCCAGTACTTC. This gives the protein CASSITGTGGAAQETQYF.

This clonotype was counted many times. The V and J genes are TRBV7-9 and TRBJ2-3, with a tentative D call TRBD2 (7 bases). Germline assignment: CDR1 SEHNR and CDR2 FQNEAQ (reference sequence). The CDR3 extends over 16 amino acids. The V gene lost 5 bases and the J gene lost 2 bases, with 17 bases spanning the gap. The CDR3 sequence: CASSGVRGRITDTQYF. CDR3 sequence (DNA): TGTGCCAGCAGCGGTGTGCGGGGGCGAATCACAGATACGCAGTATTTT.

This clonotype was counted ten times or more. V gene TRBV7-2 combines with J gene TRBJ2-1; D may correspond to TRBD1 or TRBD2 (5 bases each). The CDR3 is made up of 13 amino acids. V gave up 3 bases and J gave up 4 bases, with 7 bases separating them. Per germline, CDR1 SGHTA and CDR2 FQGNSA. The CDR3 nucleotides are TGTGCCAGCAGCTTGGGGACGTACAATGAGCAGTTCTTC. This translates into CASSLGTYNEQFF.

Ten or more counts support this clonotype. V gene TRBV18 combines with J gene TRBJ1-5; 7 nucleotides align to TRBD1. The CDR3 is 15 amino acids. V was clipped by 3 bases and J by 4 bases; unmatched bases: 6. CDR1 KGHSH and CDR2 LQKENI come from the germline V gene. The CDR3 spells CASSPRGQVNQPQHF. Here the CDR3 DNA reads TGTGCCAGCTCACCCCGAGGACAGGTTAATCAGCCCCAGCATTTT. The full variable domain, completed using reference TRBV18 and TRBJ1-5, is NAGVMQNPRHLVRRRGQEARLRCSPMKGHSHVYWYRQLPEEGLKFMVYLQKENIIDESGMPKERFSAEFPKEGPSILRIQQVVRGDSAAYFCASSPRGQVNQPQHFGDGTRLSIL.

The sample holds many counts of this clonotype. The chain has TRBV28 and TRBJ1-5; no firm D call. The V end was cut by 1 base, the J end by 6 bases, with 4 bases between. Per the germline V gene, CDR1 is MDHEN and CDR2 is SYDVKM. CDR3 length: 12 residues. The CDR3 DNA sequence: TGTGCCAGCAGTTTATCGGCTCAGCCCCAGCATTTT. This encodes CASSLSAQPQHF.

J is TRBJ2-7 and V is TRBV20-1; TRBD1 agrees at 12 bases. CDR1 is DFQATT and CDR2 is SNEGSKA in the germline V gene (reference sequence). The CDR3 spans 14 residues. The V segment lost 6 bases and the J segment 4 bases; nucleotides outside the gene matches: 7. CDR3 DNA: TGCAGTGCCCTGGGACAGGGGGCCTCGTACGAGCAGTACTTC. It yields the protein CSALGQGASYEQYF.

A note on this clonotype: Relative to the germline gene, one junction end is altered; a read error may explain this. The chain joins TRBV19 to TRBJ2-7; D is uncertain. Germline CDR1 and CDR2: LNHDA and SQIVND (reference sequence). This CDR3 has 15 residues. The CDR3 DNA follows: TGTGCAAGTAGTATAGATTCCGGACGGTACTACGAGCAGTACTTC. As protein: CASSIDSGRYYEQYF.

Details on this clonotype: With a much larger clone just one base away, this may be a read error. The V and J genes are TRBV4-2 and TRBJ1-1; 8 positions agree with TRBD1. Trimming at V came to 5 bases and at J to 4 bases, leaving 6 bases not matched to a gene. The germline CDR1 and CDR2 sequences are LGHNA and YNFKEQ. The CDR3 is 14 amino acids. The CDR3 sequence: CASSTTGAVTEAFF. The DNA for the CDR3 is TGTGCCAGCAGCACGACAGGGGCGGTCACTGAAGCTTTCTTT.

Of note for this clonotype: This may be a read error: a much more frequent sequence differs by one nucleotide. J is TRBJ2-1 and V is TRBV28; the D gene is possibly TRBD1 (6 bases). There are 15 residues in the CDR3. CDR1 MDHEN and CDR2 SYDVKM come from the germline V gene. CDR3 in DNA: TGTGCCAGCAGCCGAGACAGGACCGACTACAATGGGCAGTTCTTC. It yields the protein CASSRDRTDYNGQFF.

This clonotype came up a few times. The chain employs TRBV28 and TRBJ2-1; TRBD1 might be the D (5 bases). CDR3 size: 11 residues. Germline V CDR1 and CDR2: MDHEN, SYDVKM. V lost 2 bases, J lost 12 bases, and 8 bases lay in between. The chain's CDR3 is CASSLGRAQFF. The CDR3 DNA is TGTGCCAGCAGTTTAGGCAGGGCGCAGTTCTTC.

This clonotype was seen repeatedly, ten times or more. The J gene is TRBJ2-2, the V gene TRBV11-1, with TRBD2 identical over 10 bases. V lost 3 bases and J lost 1; bases outside the gene matches: 5. Germline V gives CDR1 SGHAT, CDR2 FQDESV (reference sequence). CDR3 length equals 17 residues. This CDR3 is CASSLSRLAGNTGELFF. In DNA form, the CDR3 reads TGTGCCAGCAGCTTGAGCCGACTAGCGGGGAACACCGGGGAGCTGTTTTTT. The full variable domain, its missing parts supplied by reference TRBV11-1 and TRBJ2-2, is EAEVAQSPRYKITEKSQAVAFWCDPISGHATLYWYRQILGQGPELLVQFQDESVVDDSQLPKDRFSAERLKGVDSTLKIQPAELGDSAMYLCASSLSRLAGNTGELFFGEGSRLTVL.

The sample holds many counts of this clonotype. J is TRBJ2-3 and V is TRBV20-1; D might be TRBD2 (5 bases). CDR3 length: 12 residues. Trimming took 3 bases from V and 4 from J, leaving 8 bases between them. Germline V lookup: CDR1 DFQATT, CDR2 SNEGSKA (reference sequence). The CDR3 here is CSASGNADTQYF. CDR3 bases: TGCAGTGCTAGCGGGAACGCAGATACGCAGTATTTT.

The J gene is TRBJ2-4, the V gene TRBV10-3, with 7 bases aligning to TRBD2. Germline V gene lookup returns CDR1 ENHRY and CDR2 SYGVKD. The CDR3 loop spans 17 amino acids. V lost 0 bases, J lost 3 bases, and 8 bases stayed unmatched. CDR3 coding DNA: TGTGCCATCAGTGAGTCGACTCTACAGCGGGGCAAAAACATTCAGTACTTC. Residues: CAISESTLQRGKNIQYF.

Ten or more counts support this clonotype. This sequence joins TRBV6-1 and TRBJ2-5; TRBD1 or TRBD2 may be the D gene (5 bases each). This CDR3 spans 14 amino acids. The germline CDR1 and CDR2 sequences are MNHNS and SASEGT. Between the trimmed V and J ends, which lost 4 bases and 4 bases, there was a span of 13 bases. CDR3 region: CASSGGWRAETQYF. Here the CDR3 DNA reads TGTGCCAGCAGTGGGGGGTGGCGGGCAGAGACCCAGTACTTC.

This clonotype was counted many times. The chain carries TRBV29-1 and TRBJ2-7, with 8 bases fitting TRBD1. J was trimmed by 3 bases and V by 7 bases; bases with no gene match: 8. The CDR3 sequence is 13 residues long. Germline CDR1 is SQVTM and CDR2 is ANQGSEA. CDR3 DNA sequence: TGCAGCGCTACCGGGACAGGTAACTACGAGCAGTACTTC. Its translation: CSATGTGNYEQYF.

The table lists this clonotype with a count of one. This rearrangement joins TRBV7-9 to TRBJ1-2; the match to TRBD1 covers 9 bases. From germline, CDR1 is SEHNR and CDR2 FQNEAQ (reference sequence). The CDR3 runs 16 residues. J gave up 4 bases and V 1 base, and 7 bases lay outside the gene matches. DNA of the CDR3: TGTGCCAGCAGCTTAGGTGGGACAGGGAATAGCTATGGCTACACCTTC. Protein product: CASSLGGTGNSYGYTF.

This clonotype has a count of ten or more. The genes are TRBV18 and TRBJ1-1; D perhaps matches TRBD1 (5 bases). The V gene lost 3 bases and the J gene lost 0 bases, with 8 bases spanning the gap. The V gene's germline CDR1 is KGHSH and CDR2 LQKENI. The CDR3 extends over 14 amino acids. This CDR3 reads CASSPAGLNTEAFF. CDR3 nucleotides: TGTGCCAGCTCACCGGCAGGGTTGAACACTGAAGCTTTCTTT.

The sample holds many counts of this clonotype. The genes are TRBV28 and TRBJ2-7; 11 nucleotides agree with TRBD2. V lost 6 bases, J lost 0 bases, and 4 bases stayed unmatched. Germline V gene lookup returns CDR1 MDHEN and CDR2 SYDVKM. The CDR3 sequence is 15 residues long. CDR3 residues: CASSTTSGVSYEQYF. The CDR3 nucleotides read TGTGCCAGCAGCACGACTAGCGGGGTCTCCTACGAGCAGTACTTC.